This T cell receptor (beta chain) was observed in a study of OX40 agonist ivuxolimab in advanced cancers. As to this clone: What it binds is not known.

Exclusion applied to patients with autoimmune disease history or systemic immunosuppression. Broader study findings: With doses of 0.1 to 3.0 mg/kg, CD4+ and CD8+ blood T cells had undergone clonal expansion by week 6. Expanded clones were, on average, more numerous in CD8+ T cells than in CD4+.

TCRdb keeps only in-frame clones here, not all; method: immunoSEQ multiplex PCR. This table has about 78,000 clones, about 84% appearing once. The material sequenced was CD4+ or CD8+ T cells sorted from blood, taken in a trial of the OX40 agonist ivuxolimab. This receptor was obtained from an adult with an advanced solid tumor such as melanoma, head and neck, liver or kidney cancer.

CDR3 loop: CASRGQGNEKLFF. The CDR3 DNA reads TGTGCCAGTAGGGGACAGGGGAATGAAAAACTGTTTTTT. The J gene is TRBJ1-4, the V gene TRBV19, with 10 bases that match TRBD1. The germline V gene encodes CDR1 LNHDA and CDR2 SQIVND (reference sequence). The junction had 0 bases not matched to a gene; V was cut back by 6 bases and J by 5 bases. This CDR3 is 13 amino acids long.